This TCR beta chain was documented in a study of radiotherapy plus CTLA-4 blockade in lung cancer. Study as a whole: Disease control reached less than 40%, with objective responses in around 20%. Study conclusions and caveats: Alongside interferon-beta, early blood T cell clone dynamics were reportedly the best predictor of response.

With regard to this clone: As yet, its antigen is unknown.

Data came from immunoSEQ multiplex PCR; TCRdb stores just in-frame clones and leaves some out. Of 65,000 to 70,000 clones listed, roughly 85% were seen once; the top ten hold roughly 10%. Germline-derived CDR1 and CDR2 are SGHTA and FQGNSA. Trimming removed 8 bases from V and 12 bases from J, with 20 bases in between. The CDR3 is made up of 13 amino acids. The sequence was obtained from a human donor with non-small cell lung cancer who had a complete response to radiotherapy plus ipilimumab. The gene calls are TRBV7-2 and TRBJ2-1; weak D call: TRBD2 (6 bases). Sequences were derived from peripheral blood, sampled from a patient treated with radiotherapy plus ipilimumab. The chain's CDR3 is CASGPGGSQGQFF. Here the CDR3 DNA reads TGTGCCAGCGGCCCCGGAGGGTCCCAAGGGCAGTTCTTC.